This paragraph reports one T cell receptor beta chain. The specificity of this receptor is unknown. Per-nucleotide qualities are absent, and no much larger clonotype sits a single base away. The germline V gene specifies SGHRS as CDR1 and YFSETQ as CDR2. The CDR3 measures 16 amino acids from cysteine to phenylalanine. The CDR3 DNA has 48 bases and is translated from base 1. Trimming removed 2 bases from V and 1 base from J; the gene matches leave 7 bases unexplained. Libraries were constructed by the immunoSEQ multiplex PCR assay. Held by TCRdb, this immuneACCESS table contains in-frame sequences only and omits some clones. Under half of the omission traces to an unresolved V gene where checked; the cause of the rest is unknown. The sample data list approximately 65,000 clones, and 89% of these were observed just once. Clones ranked in the top ten supply around 20% of the sample. This sample was included in a study of control samples from healthy donors and cancer patients (dated by TCRdb to the early 2020s).

What was sequenced was PBMCs. The source of this sequence is a man in his sixties with lung cancer. The sequence is built from TRBV5-1 and TRBJ2-7; TRBD1 fits 9 bases in the junction. The CDR3 amino acid sequence is: CASSLGLGTGSYEQYF. DNA sequence: TGCGCCAGCAGCTTAGGTCTCGGGACAGGGTCCTACGAGCAGTACTTC. Extended through the reference TRBV5-1 and TRBJ2-7 proteins, this CDR3 yields the full variable domain: KAGVTQTPRYLIKTRGQQVTLSCSPISGHRSVSWYQQTPGQGLQFLFEYFSETQRNKGNFPGRFSGRQFSNSRSEMNVSTLELGDSALYLCASSLGLGTGSYEQYFGPGTRLTVT.